Listed here are 27 T cell receptor beta chains from one sample, sequenced in a study of T cells after yellow fever vaccination. One entry per CDR3 protein, called by TCRdb with MiXCR from the 5' RACE reads. The sample carries hundreds of thousands of distinct CDR3 sequences, around 8.6% recorded once. The starting material was CD4+ T cells sorted from PBMCs, obtained 5 days after the yellow fever booster vaccination. Source of these receptors: a man aged 18 to 30 who received the YFV17D yellow fever vaccine.

This clonotype has a handful of counts. The chain combines TRBV27 with TRBJ2-1; 7 bases align to TRBD2. The germline V gene has CDR1 MNHEY and CDR2 SMNVEV (reference sequence). The CDR3 runs 16 residues. V shed 5 bases, J shed 10 bases, and the junction held 17 bases outside the gene matches. DNA for the CDR3: TGTGCCAGCAGTCTGACTCTGTCTAGCGGAACTACCGAGCAGTTCTTC. Amino acid sequence: CASSLTLSSGTTEQFF.

This clonotype was found a few times. The genes are TRBV20-1 and TRBJ2-3; a weak D match, TRBD2 (7 bases). This CDR3 has 14 amino acids. Germline V gene sequence: CDR1 DFQATT, CDR2 SNEGSKA (reference sequence). DNA of the CDR3: TGCAGACCGCGCGGGGGCTGGGGTGAAGATACGCAGTATTTT. Translating it yields CRPRGGWGEDTQYF.

This chain links TRBV19 with TRBJ2-1, with D possibly called TRBD1 or TRBD2 (7 bases each). V lost 6 bases to trimming and J lost 5 bases, with 17 bases between them. The V gene's germline CDR1 is LNHDA and CDR2 SQIVND (reference sequence). The CDR3 is 15 amino acids. CDR3 protein: CASRQQTGRDNEQFF. The CDR3 DNA reads as TGTGCCAGTAGGCAACAGACAGGGAGGGACAATGAGCAGTTCTTC.

This clonotype was counted at least ten times. The V gene is TRBV10-1, the J gene TRBJ2-2; D might be TRBD2 (6 bases). Trimming left V 3 bases short and J 5 bases short, with 13 bases between. This CDR3 spans 15 amino acids. Germline lookup yields CDR1 WNHNN and CDR2 SYGVQD (reference sequence). CDR3 coding DNA: TGCGCCAGCAGTGACGCGGGATCTCGGACCGGGGAGCTGTTTTTT. Protein product: CASSDAGSRTGELFF.

This clonotype was seen only a few times. The V gene is TRBV7-2, the J gene TRBJ1-5, with D uncertain. V was clipped by 4 bases and J by 13 bases, with 14 bases between them. The CDR3 has 12 amino acids. CDR1 is SGHTA, CDR2 FQGNSA, per germline. The CDR3 here is CASSSQPGPQHF. In DNA, the CDR3 is TGTGCCAGCAGCTCCCAACCGGGTCCTCAGCATTTT.

V and J are TRBV20-1 and TRBJ2-3, with D tentatively TRBD1 (5 bases). Germline V lookup: CDR1 DFQATT, CDR2 SNEGSKA (reference sequence). V dropped 3 bases and J dropped 0 bases, with 10 bases sitting between them. This CDR3 is built from 14 residues. This CDR3 is CSASRAQSTDTQYF. CDR3 bases: TGCAGTGCTAGCAGGGCGCAAAGCACAGATACGCAGTATTTT.

This clonotype was seen a handful of times. V is TRBV20-1 and J is TRBJ2-7, with 7 bases that match TRBD1. This CDR3 region has 14 residues. Germline CDR1 and CDR2: DFQATT and SNEGSKA (reference sequence). V gave up 1 base and J gave up 1 base; unmatched junction bases: 4. CDR3 protein: CSARVGQLSYEQYF. In nucleotides, the CDR3 is TGCAGTGCTAGAGTGGGACAGTTGTCCTACGAGCAGTACTTC.

This clonotype was recorded at least ten times. The chain combines TRBV20-1 with TRBJ2-3; TRBD2 might be the D (6 bases). Germline V gene lookup returns CDR1 DFQATT and CDR2 SNEGSKA (reference sequence). CDR3 size: 14 residues. V was clipped by 3 bases and J by 0 bases, with 10 bases between them. This CDR3 is CSARGLTSTDTQYF. The CDR3, as DNA: TGCAGTGCTAGGGGACTTACTAGCACAGATACGCAGTATTTT.

This clonotype was seen a handful of times. The V call is TRBV20-1, the J call TRBJ2-3; tentatively, D is TRBD2 (5 bases). Germline V gene lookup returns CDR1 DFQATT and CDR2 SNEGSKA (reference sequence). Trimming cost V 6 bases and J 6 bases, with 10 bases left between them. The CDR3 totals 11 residues. As DNA, the CDR3 is TGCAGTGCGGAGGTGGGGGATACGCAGTATTTT. Translated: CSAEVGDTQYF.

In its sample, this clonotype was seen a few times. V and J are TRBV6-5 and TRBJ2-1; D might be TRBD2 (6 bases). Germline values: CDR1 MNHEY, CDR2 SVGAGI. V was cut by 2 bases and J by 10 bases, with 15 bases left in between. The CDR3 length is 14 residues. The CDR3 loop reads CASSYGTPFVEQFF. CDR3 coding DNA: TGTGCCAGCAGTTACGGGACTCCGTTTGTGGAGCAGTTCTTC.

The gene calls are TRBV30 and TRBJ1-4; TRBD1 aligns across 7 bases. The CDR3 has 15 amino acids. Losses at the gene ends were 1 base for V and 8 bases for J; bases not matched to a gene: 10. Germline CDR1 is GTSNPN and CDR2 is SVGIG (reference sequence). This chain's CDR3 is CAWSALGQGEEKLFF. As DNA, the CDR3 is TGTGCCTGGAGTGCTCTAGGGCAGGGGGAGGAAAAACTGTTTTTT. The full variable domain, with the rest looked up from reference TRBV30 and TRBJ1-4, is SQTIHQWPATLVQPVGSPLSLECTVEGTSNPNLYWYRQAAGRGLQLLFYSVGIGQISSEVPQNLSASRPQDRQFILSSKKLLLSDSGFYLCAWSALGQGEEKLFFGSGTQLSVL.

This clonotype showed up many times. Here the CDR3 reads CASRREEGNEQFF. CDR3 bases: TGTGCCAGCCGCAGGGAGGAGGGCAATGAGCAGTTCTTC. The chain combines TRBV7-9 with TRBJ2-1, with a weak D call TRBD2 (6 bases). Germline-derived CDR1 and CDR2 are SEHNR and FQNEAQ (reference sequence). V was trimmed by 8 bases and J by 6 bases, leaving 14 bases between them. The CDR3 extends over 13 amino acids.

This clonotype was detected many times. The chain combines TRBV5-1 with TRBJ1-2; D might be TRBD1 (6 bases). Trimming cost V 0 bases and J 4 bases, with 13 bases left between them. The CDR3 is made up of 15 amino acids. From germline, CDR1 is SGHRS and CDR2 YFSETQ. CDR3 amino acids: CASSLGSGAGYGYTF. DNA of the CDR3: TGCGCCAGCAGCTTGGGATCAGGGGCCGGCTATGGCTACACCTTC.

This clonotype was seen more than once but under ten times. This rearrangement joins TRBV29-1 to TRBJ2-2; D unresolved. CDR1 is SQVTM and CDR2 is ANQGSEA in the germline V gene. The CDR3 contains 12 residues. The V end lost 4 bases, the J end lost 5 bases, and 8 bases lay between the germline ends. Written as DNA, the CDR3 is TGCAGCGTTGGAAGATTGACCGGGGAGCTGTTTTTT. Encoded protein: CSVGRLTGELFF.

This clonotype appeared many times. V gene TRBV20-1 combines with J gene TRBJ1-2; D perhaps matches TRBD1 (5 bases). The CDR3 is 15 amino acids. V lost 4 bases to trimming and J lost 8 bases, with 23 bases between them. Germline loops: CDR1 DFQATT, CDR2 SNEGSKA (reference sequence). CDR3 protein: CSATSQRGTLEGYTF. DNA for the CDR3: TGCAGTGCTACTTCTCAGAGGGGAACCCTAGAGGGCTACACCTTC.

The sample holds a few counts of this clonotype. This chain joins TRBV6-5 and TRBJ1-2; weak D call: TRBD1 (5 bases). The CDR3 runs 14 residues. The V gene lost 3 bases and the J gene lost 4 bases, with 12 bases spanning the gap. The germline V gene has CDR1 MNHEY and CDR2 SVGAGI. The CDR3 nucleotides are TGTGCCAGCAGTTATTCGGAGGGGCTCTATGGCTACACCTTC. Translating it yields CASSYSEGLYGYTF.

This chain connects TRBV7-2 to TRBJ1-6; tentatively, D is TRBD1 (6 bases). Trimming took off 7 bases at V and 8 bases at J, with 15 bases between the two ends. Germline V CDR1 and CDR2: SGHTA, FQGNSA. This CDR3 is 14 amino acids long. The CDR3 region has the DNA TGTGCCAGCAACCTCGTGGGGGGCCATTCACCCCTCCACTTT. It encodes CASNLVGGHSPLHF.

This clonotype was observed many times. The V and J genes are TRBV12-3 or TRBV12-4 and TRBJ2-2; either TRBD1 or TRBD2 may fit D (7 bases each). This CDR3 contains 15 residues. V gave up 3 bases and J gave up 7 bases, with 15 bases separating them. CDR3: CASSFSTGRGGELFF. In DNA, the CDR3 is TGTGCCAGCAGTTTCTCGACAGGGAGGGGCGGGGAGCTGTTTTTT.

The table lists this clonotype with many counts. The CDR3 nucleotides read TGTGCCAGCATGCCCCCGGGACATCCCAATTCACCCCTCCACTTT. Protein product: CASMPPGHPNSPLHF. The chain links TRBV7-2 to TRBJ1-6; D is possibly TRBD1 (6 bases). The CDR3 is made up of 15 amino acids. With 7 bases removed from V and 7 bases from J, the gap between germline ends came to 17 bases. The germline gives CDR1 SGHTA, CDR2 FQGNSA.

The genes are TRBV29-1 and TRBJ1-5; maybe TRBD1 (5 bases). The germline gives CDR1 SQVTM, CDR2 ANQGSEA. CDR3 length equals 13 residues. The germline V and J ends were trimmed by 7 bases and 5 bases, with 15 bases remaining between them. CDR3 region: CSGASGPDQPQHF. The CDR3 bases are TGCAGCGGGGCTTCGGGACCGGATCAGCCCCAGCATTTT.

The chain carries TRBV12-3 or TRBV12-4 and TRBJ1-2, with D possibly matching TRBD1 (5 bases). CDR3 length equals 13 residues. The V end was cut by 8 bases, the J end by 6 bases, with 16 bases between. The CDR3 DNA follows: TGTGCCAGCGCCTCGGACAAGGCGGATGGCTACACCTTC. The encoded protein is CASASDKADGYTF.

This clonotype was observed a handful of times. The genes are TRBV5-1 and TRBJ1-3; weak D call: TRBD1 (6 bases). CDR3 length: 15 amino acids. V was cut by 1 base and J by 2 bases, with 10 bases left in between. Germline V gene data show CDR1 as SGHRS and CDR2 as YFSETQ. The CDR3 spells CASSLLTGAGNTIYF. The CDR3 DNA reads TGCGCCAGCAGCTTGTTGACAGGAGCTGGAAACACCATATATTTT. The variable domain in full, with the rest retrieved from reference TRBV5-1 and TRBJ1-3, is KAGVTQTPRYLIKTRGQQVTLSCSPISGHRSVSWYQQTPGQGLQFLFEYFSETQRNKGNFPGRFSGRQFSNSRSEMNVSTLELGDSALYLCASSLLTGAGNTIYFGEGSWLTVV.

The chain couples TRBV9 to TRBJ2-2; tentative D call: TRBD2 (7 bases). Trimming took 6 bases from V and 0 from J, leaving 18 bases between them. Per germline, CDR1 SGDLS and CDR2 YYNGEE. CDR3 length: 17 amino acids. CDR3 loop: CASTAPSGGSNTGELFF. The CDR3 coding sequence is TGTGCCAGCACCGCCCCTTCGGGGGGCTCGAACACCGGGGAGCTGTTTTTT.

This clonotype was observed a few times. The chain joins TRBV20-1 to TRBJ1-5; the D is unclear. This CDR3 contains 13 residues. Trimming shortened V by 5 bases and J by 2 bases, and 10 bases separated the two germline ends. CDR1 is DFQATT and CDR2 is SNEGSKA in the germline V gene (reference sequence). This CDR3 reads CSAFQGGNQPQHF. CDR3 sequence (DNA): TGCAGTGCTTTTCAAGGAGGCAATCAGCCCCAGCATTTT.

The chain couples TRBV5-4 to TRBJ2-1; no clear D. The CDR3 runs to 15 residues. Trimming took off 5 bases at V and 0 bases at J, with 12 bases between the two ends. Germline loops: CDR1 SGHNT, CDR2 YYREEE (reference sequence). CDR3 coding DNA: TGTGCCAGCAGACTGGACCTGCGCTCCTACAATGAGCAGTTCTTC. Translating it yields CASRLDLRSYNEQFF. The full variable domain, with the rest looked up from reference TRBV5-4 and TRBJ2-1, is ETGVTQSPTHLIKTRGQQVTLRCSSQSGHNTVSWYQQALGQGPQFIFQYYREEENGRGNFPPRFSGLQFPNYSSELNVNALELDDSALYLCASRLDLRSYNEQFFGPGTRLTVL.

The chain joins TRBV5-1 to TRBJ1-1; D unclear. CDR1 and CDR2 from the germline V gene are SGHRS and YFSETQ. The germline V and J ends were trimmed by 1 base and 6 bases, with 19 bases remaining between them. The CDR3 covers 16 residues. The CDR3 spells CASSLQPGVMMAEAFF. The CDR3 region has the DNA TGCGCCAGCAGCTTGCAGCCAGGAGTGATGATGGCTGAAGCTTTCTTT.

This chain links TRBV20-1 with TRBJ2-5; the match to TRBD1 covers 9 bases. J gave up 5 bases and V 5 bases, and 9 bases lay outside the gene matches. The CDR3 has 14 residues. In germline, CDR1 is DFQATT, CDR2 SNEGSKA (reference sequence). In DNA form, the CDR3 reads TGCAGTGCTGGCCGGGACAGGGCAGGGGAGACCCAGTACTTC. As protein: CSAGRDRAGETQYF.